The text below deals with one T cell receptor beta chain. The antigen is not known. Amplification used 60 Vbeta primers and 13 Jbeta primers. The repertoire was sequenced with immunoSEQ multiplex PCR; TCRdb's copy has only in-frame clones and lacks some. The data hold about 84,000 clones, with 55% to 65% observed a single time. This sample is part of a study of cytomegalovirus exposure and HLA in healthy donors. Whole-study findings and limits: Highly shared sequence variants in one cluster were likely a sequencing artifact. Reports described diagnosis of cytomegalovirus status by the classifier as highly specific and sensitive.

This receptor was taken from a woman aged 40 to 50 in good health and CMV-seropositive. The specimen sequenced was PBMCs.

The CDR3 here is CASREDRGWGELFF. In DNA, the CDR3 is TGTGCCAGCAGGGAGGACAGGGGATGGGGGGAGCTGTTTTTT. The chain joins TRBV2 to TRBJ2-2, with 9 nucleotides matching TRBD1. This CDR3 is built from 14 residues. Per the germline V gene, CDR1 is SNHLY and CDR2 is FYNNEI. The J segment lost 8 bases and the V segment lost 6 bases, leaving 7 bases of the junction unmatched.